This T cell receptor beta chain was sequenced in a study of T cell repertoires in cytomegalovirus infection. The wider study: In public TCR beta signatures, there were indications of both CMV infection and matching HLA type.

This clonotype was found a few times. The antigen is not known. TCRdb fed the reads into MiXCR, producing one record per CDR3 protein. The sample lists about 130,000 distinct CDR3 sequences; approximately 30% were seen once. The CDR3 is made up of 16 amino acids. Between the trimmed V and J ends, which lost 3 bases and 2 bases, there was a span of 17 bases. Germline values: CDR1 KGHSH, CDR2 LQKENI. This chain links TRBV18 with TRBJ2-7; possibly TRBD1 or TRBD2 for D (7 bases each). The sequence came from a human donor in good health (CMV status not recorded). Some clones in this sample may be carry-over from other donors' samples. This sample comprised CD8+ T cells from cultured PBMCs, obtained from culture after CMV antigen stimulation. DNA of the CDR3: TGTGCCAGCTCACCCCCAGGGGGGGCGGCTGCCTACGAGCAGTACTTC. Its translation is CASSPPGGAAAYEQYF.